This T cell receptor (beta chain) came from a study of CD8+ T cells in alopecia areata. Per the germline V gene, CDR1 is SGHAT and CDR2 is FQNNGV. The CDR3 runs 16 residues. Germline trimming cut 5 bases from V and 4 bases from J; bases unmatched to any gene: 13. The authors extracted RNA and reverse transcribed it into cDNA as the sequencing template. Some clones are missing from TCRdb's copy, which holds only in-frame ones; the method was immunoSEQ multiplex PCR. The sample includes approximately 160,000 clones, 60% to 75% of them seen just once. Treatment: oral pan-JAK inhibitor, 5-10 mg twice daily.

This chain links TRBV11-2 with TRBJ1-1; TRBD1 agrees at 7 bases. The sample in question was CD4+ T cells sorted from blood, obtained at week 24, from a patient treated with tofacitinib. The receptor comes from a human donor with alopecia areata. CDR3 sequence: CASSPGQTGLGTEAFF. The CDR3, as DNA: TGTGCCAGCAGCCCGGGACAGACAGGGTTGGGCACTGAAGCTTTCTTT. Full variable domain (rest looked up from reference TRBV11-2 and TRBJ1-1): EAGVAQSPRYKIIEKRQSVAFWCNPISGHATLYWYQQILGQGPKLLIQFQNNGVVDDSQLPKDRFSAERLKGVDSTLKIQPAKLEDSAVYLCASSPGQTGLGTEAFFGQGTRLTVV.